Shown below are 29 T cell receptor beta chains from a single sample sequenced in a study of beta chain features in type 1 diabetes. The isolated RNA, all of it, was reverse transcribed, so expressed TCRB transcripts were what got sequenced. Using immunoSEQ multiplex PCR, the repertoire was profiled, and TCRdb retains in-frame clones only, with some absent. The profile shows more than 350,000 clones, approximately 10% of them singletons. Material: naive CD4+ T cells from blood. Every receptor here comes from a woman in her late teens or twenties in good health.

This CDR3 is CAWSVQGLYEQYF. In DNA form, the CDR3 reads TGTGCCTGGAGTGTACAGGGCCTCTACGAGCAGTACTTC. V usage is TRBV30 and J usage is TRBJ2-7; maybe TRBD1 (6 bases). The germline V gene has CDR1 GTSNPN and CDR2 SVGIG (reference sequence). Trimming took off 0 bases at V and 3 bases at J, with 9 bases between the two ends. This CDR3 has 13 residues.

This clone was seen a handful of times. The chain joins TRBV29-1 to TRBJ2-2; D remains unclear. Germline V gives CDR1 SQVTM, CDR2 ANQGSEA. Trimming stripped 0 bases from V and 5 bases from J, with 13 bases between. The CDR3 consists of 15 residues. Here the CDR3 reads CSVEDLVTRTGELFF. The CDR3 DNA reads TGCAGCGTTGAAGATCTGGTCACCCGTACCGGGGAGCTGTTTTTT.

This clone occurred a few times. This chain joins TRBV4-3 and TRBJ2-3; tentative D call: TRBD1 (5 bases). CDR3 length: 16 amino acids. Germline V gene data show CDR1 as LGHNA and CDR2 as YSLEER. Trimming shortened V by 4 bases and J by 0 bases, and 14 bases separated the two germline ends. CDR3 residues: CASSREPAGSTDTQYF. In DNA, the CDR3 is TGCGCCAGCAGCCGAGAACCGGCAGGGAGCACAGATACGCAGTATTTT.

The chain links TRBV6-6 to TRBJ2-3, with D possibly being TRBD2 (5 bases). This CDR3 has 12 amino acids. Germline V gives CDR1 MNHNY, CDR2 SVGAGI (reference sequence). V gave up 6 bases and J gave up 10 bases, with 14 bases separating them. The CDR3 DNA follows: TGTGCCAGCAGGGAACCGACTACCCCGCAGTATTTT. The encoded protein is CASREPTTPQYF.

A note on this clone: The same CDR3 arises from other DNA sequences in this sample as well. The J gene is TRBJ1-5, the V gene TRBV7-9, with D perhaps TRBD1 (6 bases). This CDR3 is built from 14 residues. Germline CDR1 SEHNR, CDR2 FQNEAQ (reference sequence). The V end lost 2 bases, the J end lost 1 base, and 6 bases lay between the germline ends. CDR3 sequence: CASSLQGSNQPQHF. The CDR3, as DNA: TGTGCCAGCAGCTTACAGGGGAGCAATCAGCCCCAGCATTTT.

This clone was found a few times. The chain is built from TRBV15 and TRBJ2-1, with TRBD1 identical over 11 bases. The ends lost 1 base at V and 10 bases at J; junction bases unmatched: 6. The CDR3 consists of 15 residues. CDR1 and CDR2 from the germline V gene are LNHNV and YYDKDF (reference sequence). DNA for the CDR3: TGTGCCACCAGCAGAGCCGGGACAGGGGGTCGGGAGCAGTTCTTC. This translates into CATSRAGTGGREQFF.

This clone was observed a handful of times. Other DNA sequences within the sample encode an identical CDR3. The CDR3 here is CASSLSLSSTDTQYF. The CDR3 region has the DNA TGTGCCAGCAGCTTAAGCCTTTCTAGCACAGATACGCAGTATTTT. V gene TRBV7-2 combines with J gene TRBJ2-3; D call uncertain. The length of the CDR3 is 15 residues. Trimming pared 2 bases from V and 0 bases from J, leaving 9 bases between. Germline V lookup: CDR1 SGHTA, CDR2 FQGNSA. The full variable domain, rest sourced from reference TRBV7-2 and TRBJ2-3, is GAGVSQSPSNKVTEKGKDVELRCDPISGHTALYWYRQSLGQGLEFLIYFQGNSAPDKSGLPSDRFSAERTGGSVSTLTIQRTQQEDSAVYLCASSLSLSSTDTQYFGPGTRLTVL.

This rearrangement joins TRBV19 to TRBJ2-3; unclear D gene. The germline V gene has CDR1 LNHDA and CDR2 SQIVND (reference sequence). CDR3 size: 17 residues. The V end lost 1 base, the J end lost 0 bases, and 14 bases lay between the germline ends. The CDR3 DNA reads TGTGCCAGTAGTATAGCATCCTGGAATCCTAGCACAGATACGCAGTATTTT. Translation: CASSIASWNPSTDTQYF.

The chain is built from TRBV7-9 and TRBJ2-7, with D hard to call. The CDR3 length is 14 residues. The germline V gene encodes CDR1 SEHNR and CDR2 FQNEAQ (reference sequence). V was cut by 1 base and J by 0 bases, with 7 bases left in between. CDR3 region: CASSLGSASYEQYF. CDR3 coding DNA: TGTGCCAGCAGCTTAGGGTCGGCCTCCTACGAGCAGTACTTC.

This clone showed up many times. The chain recombines TRBV25-1 with TRBJ2-1; no clear D gene. Trimming removed 4 bases at V and 9 bases at J, with 7 bases between. This CDR3 comprises 11 residues. Germline CDR1 MGHDK, CDR2 SYGVNS. The CDR3 region has the DNA TGTGCCAGCAGTGTAACTATTGAGCAGTTCTTC. Translated, it gives CASSVTIEQFF. The full variable domain, in which reference TRBV25-1 and TRBJ2-1 provide the parts outside the CDR3, is EADIYQTPRYLVIGTGKKITLECSQTMGHDKMYWYQQDPGMELHLIHYSYGVNSTEKGDLSSESTVSRIRTEHFPLTLESARPSHTSQYLCASSVTIEQFFGPGTRLTVL.

This clone was recorded a few times. The chain employs TRBV9 and TRBJ2-3; no reliable D call. The length of the CDR3 is 14 residues. The germline CDR1 and CDR2 sequences are SGDLS and YYNGEE. The V end lost 0 bases, the J end lost 4 bases, and 9 bases lay between the germline ends. Here the CDR3 DNA reads TGTGCCAGCAGCGTAGTCCCAGCATCAGATACGCAGTATTTT. This gives the protein CASSVVPASDTQYF.

This clone was seen a few times. The chain joins TRBV29-1 to TRBJ1-2, with a possible D match to TRBD1 (6 bases). V lost 7 bases to trimming and J lost 6 bases, with 15 bases between them. CDR1 and CDR2 from the germline V gene are SQVTM and ANQGSEA. The CDR3 has 12 residues. The CDR3 sequence is CSGFSGEDGYTF. In DNA form, the CDR3 reads TGCAGCGGGTTTTCAGGGGAGGATGGCTACACCTTC.

This clone was seen more than once but under ten times. The chain employs TRBV7-2 and TRBJ2-7, with D possibly called TRBD1 or TRBD2 (5 bases each). CDR3 length: 16 residues. V lost 1 base to trimming and J lost 3 bases, with 16 bases between them. Germline V gene data show CDR1 as SGHTA and CDR2 as FQGNSA. CDR3 sequence (DNA): TGTGCCAGCAGCTTAGGTGGGGCTAGCCGCTACTACGAGCAGTACTTC. Protein product: CASSLGGASRYYEQYF.

A few counts support this clone. The V and J genes are TRBV21-1 and TRBJ1-5; no check of the table's D call, TRBD1, against the DNA was made. TRBV21-1 is an annotated pseudogene. The CDR3 runs to 17 residues. The CDR3 sequence is CASSNRDRGSINQPQHF. The CDR3 DNA follows: TGTGCCAGCAGCAACCGGGACAGGGGAAGTATAAATCAGCCCCAGCATTTT.

This clone occurred a few times. The chain carries TRBV27 and TRBJ1-2; 7 bases agree with TRBD1. J lost 3 bases, V lost 7 bases, and 11 bases had no gene match. Germline loops: CDR1 MNHEY, CDR2 SMNVEV (reference sequence). The CDR3 is made up of 15 amino acids. The CDR3, as DNA: TGTGCCAGCATGGCCGGAGGACAGGCGTACTATGGCTACACCTTC. Translation: CASMAGGQAYYGYTF.

The table lists this clone with a few counts. The gene calls are TRBV14 and TRBJ2-7; 7 nucleotides match TRBD1. With V trimmed by 4 bases and J by 3 bases, 12 bases remained unmatched. The CDR3 loop spans 16 amino acids. Germline V gives CDR1 SGHDN, CDR2 FVKESK. This CDR3 reads CASSPGPTGQIYEQYV. CDR3 sequence (DNA): TGTGCCAGCAGCCCGGGACCTACGGGACAGATCTACGAGCAGTACGTC.

The chain has TRBV7-9 and TRBJ2-7, with 10 bases identical to TRBD1. The CDR3 extends over 16 amino acids. J lost 5 bases, V lost 4 bases, and 11 bases had no gene match. In germline, CDR1 is SEHNR, CDR2 FQNEAQ (reference sequence). CDR3 in amino acids: CASSSPGTGDSNEQYV. CDR3 nucleotides: TGTGCCAGCAGCTCGCCCGGGACAGGGGACAGCAACGAGCAGTACGTC.

The chain is built from TRBV13 and TRBJ1-4; TRBD1 agrees at 8 bases. This CDR3 is 15 amino acids long. V shed 5 bases, J shed 8 bases, and the junction held 10 bases outside the gene matches. Germline loops: CDR1 PRHDT, CDR2 FYEKMQ (reference sequence). CDR3 coding DNA: TGTGCCAGCAGCCCAGACAGGGGTGGGTGCGAAAAACTGTTTTTT. Translation: CASSPDRGGCEKLFF.

Details on this clone: At one boundary the junction diverges from the germline segment, which might be a read error. The chain recombines TRBV29-1 with TRBJ2-7; tentatively, D is TRBD1 (5 bases). CDR1 is SQVTM and CDR2 is ANQGSEA in the germline V gene. This CDR3 has 13 amino acids. This chain's CDR3 is CSVQDSASYEQYF. DNA of the CDR3: TGCAGCGTTCAAGACAGTGCGTCCTACGAGCAGTACTTC.

The V and J genes are TRBV5-1 and TRBJ2-7; 9 bases agree with TRBD1. Germline CDR1 is SGHRS and CDR2 is YFSETQ. The length of the CDR3 is 15 residues. V lost 2 bases, J lost 6 bases, and 9 bases stayed unmatched. The CDR3 spells CASSFRDRALSEQYF. The CDR3 DNA is TGCGCCAGCAGCTTCCGGGACAGGGCCTTATCCGAGCAGTACTTC.

This clone occurred a few times. V gene TRBV14 combines with J gene TRBJ1-2, with TRBD1 matching 12 bases. Germline V gives CDR1 SGHDN, CDR2 FVKESK. J lost 7 bases, V lost 5 bases, and 11 bases had no gene match. This CDR3 contains 16 residues. CDR3 sequence (DNA): TGTGCCAGCAGCGACCTGGGACAGGGGGCACTCCGTGGCTACACCTTC. Protein product: CASSDLGQGALRGYTF.

This clone has only a few counts. The rearrangement joins TRBV29-1 to TRBJ2-1, with 9 bases matching TRBD2. This CDR3 is built from 16 residues. Looked up from germline, CDR1 is SQVTM and CDR2 is ANQGSEA. After removal of 3 bases from V and 6 bases from J, the junction contained 12 bases not matched to a gene. CDR3 bases: TGCAGCGTTGATCGTCTTCGGCTAGCGGGATTCAATGAGCAGTTCTTC. Encoded protein: CSVDRLRLAGFNEQFF.

This clone was observed a handful of times. CDR3: CASSRRPLQASEAFF. CDR3 nucleotides: TGTGCCAGCAGTCGGAGACCTCTTCAAGCATCTGAAGCTTTCTTT. The chain is built from TRBV2 and TRBJ1-1; D unclear. The germline V gene encodes CDR1 SNHLY and CDR2 FYNNEI. Trimming removed 5 bases from V and 6 bases from J, with 19 bases in between. This CDR3 is built from 15 residues.

This rearrangement joins TRBV6-6 to TRBJ1-2; TRBD1 might be the D (5 bases). The V end was cut by 5 bases, the J end by 4 bases, with 17 bases between. CDR1 and CDR2 from the germline V gene are MNHNY and SVGAGI (reference sequence). The CDR3 totals 15 residues. The CDR3 spells CASSHVDSTPYGYTF. In nucleotides, the CDR3 is TGTGCCAGCAGTCACGTCGACAGTACACCCTATGGCTACACCTTC.

This clone showed up just a few times. The chain joins TRBV7-2 to TRBJ2-5, with TRBD1 matching 7 bases. V dropped 0 bases and J dropped 5; count of bases not matched to a gene: 6. Germline V gene lookup returns CDR1 SGHTA and CDR2 FQGNSA. The CDR3 runs 15 residues. CDR3 sequence reads: CASSLAGTVLETQYF. The CDR3 DNA reads TGTGCCAGCAGCTTAGCCGGGACAGTCTTGGAGACCCAGTACTTC. Full variable domain (outside the CDR3, taken from reference TRBV7-2 and TRBJ2-5): GAGVSQSPSNKVTEKGKDVELRCDPISGHTALYWYRQSLGQGLEFLIYFQGNSAPDKSGLPSDRFSAERTGGSVSTLTIQRTQQEDSAVYLCASSLAGTVLETQYFGPGTRLLVL.

This clone was observed a few times. The CDR3 protein is CASSVDAYTYEQYF. The CDR3 coding sequence is TGTGCCAGCAGCGTCGACGCCTACACCTACGAGCAGTACTTC. The chain uses TRBV11-2 and TRBJ2-7; D not certain. The CDR3 totals 14 residues. Trimming left V 5 bases short and J 2 bases short, with 13 bases between. Germline V gives CDR1 SGHAT, CDR2 FQNNGV.

The chain carries TRBV30 and TRBJ1-2; 8 positions agree with TRBD1. V shed 3 bases and J 4 bases; nucleotides not matched to a gene: 7. Germline CDR1 GTSNPN, CDR2 SVGIG (reference sequence). The CDR3 runs 14 residues. The CDR3 bases are TGTGCCTGGAGCGAGGACAGGGCCCTCTATGGCTACACCTTC. Protein: CAWSEDRALYGYTF.

This clone was observed a few times. The gene calls are TRBV19 and TRBJ2-5; no definite D call. Germline CDR1 and CDR2: LNHDA and SQIVND (reference sequence). CDR3 size: 14 residues. The V gene lost 1 base and the J gene lost 7 bases, with 13 bases spanning the gap. CDR3 sequence: CASSIGGSTGTQYF. DNA of the CDR3: TGTGCCAGTAGTATAGGAGGCTCTACGGGGACCCAGTACTTC.

This rearrangement joins TRBV4-3 to TRBJ2-3; 11 nucleotides line up with TRBD2. V was pared by 4 bases and J by 2 bases, with 2 bases of the junction left unmatched. The CDR3 covers 15 residues. The germline CDR1 and CDR2 sequences are LGHNA and YSLEER. CDR3 DNA: TGCGCCAGCAGCCTGGGACTAGCGGACACAGATACGCAGTATTTT. This codes for CASSLGLADTDTQYF.